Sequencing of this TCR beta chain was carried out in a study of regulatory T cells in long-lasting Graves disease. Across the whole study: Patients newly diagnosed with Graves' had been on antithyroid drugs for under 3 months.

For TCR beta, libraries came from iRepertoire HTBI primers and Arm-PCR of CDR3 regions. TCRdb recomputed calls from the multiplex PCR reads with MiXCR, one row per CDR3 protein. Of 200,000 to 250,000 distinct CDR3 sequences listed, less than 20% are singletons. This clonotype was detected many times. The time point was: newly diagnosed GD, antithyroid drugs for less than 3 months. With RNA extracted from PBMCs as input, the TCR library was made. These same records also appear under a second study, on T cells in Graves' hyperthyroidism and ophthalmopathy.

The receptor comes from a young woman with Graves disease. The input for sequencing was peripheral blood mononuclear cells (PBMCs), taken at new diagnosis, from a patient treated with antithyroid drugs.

The DNA of the CDR3 is TGTGCCTGGATGGTGGGAGGGTCCTCCTACGAGCAGTACTTC. It yields the protein CAWMVGGSSYEQYF. The chain recombines TRBV30 with TRBJ2-7; TRBD2 agrees at 7 bases. Germline trimming cut 4 bases from V and 0 bases from J; bases unmatched to any gene: 6. The CDR3 consists of 14 residues. The V gene's germline CDR1 is GTSNPN and CDR2 SVGIG (reference sequence).